The present entry profiles one TCR beta chain with its context. Its target is not known. This specimen comes from a study of T cells in Graves' hyperthyroidism and ophthalmopathy. Study-level points and caveats: The model anticipated ophthalmopathy a median about 7 months pre-onset. A 13 V-J model separated ophthalmopathy from stable hyperthyroidism. Among clonotypes expanded in thyroid above 0.001, most were also found in blood.

Amplification of TCR beta CDR3 regions used RNA as the template. The TCR CDR3 was amplified in a first-round RT-PCR using the HTBI primer set. TCRdb analysed the multiplex PCR reads with MiXCR anew, one entry per CDR3 protein. Among about 270,000 distinct CDR3 sequences listed, roughly 22% were seen once. In the ophthalmopathy cohort, Clinical Activity Score was at least 3, NOSPECS grade at least 4, and duration under 3 months. Germline V lookup: CDR1 MNHEY, CDR2 SVGEGT. The CDR3 loop spans 14 amino acids. Deletions cut 8 bases from V and 1 base from J, with 14 bases between. This clonotype originated in a man between 25 and 39 years old with Graves' ophthalmopathy. The chain links TRBV6-2 or TRBV6-3 to TRBJ1-1; D might be TRBD1 (6 bases). Specimen: blood. CDR3 in DNA: TGTGCCAGCGAATCGACAGGCCCGAACACTGAAGCTTTCTTT. This codes for CASESTGPNTEAFF.